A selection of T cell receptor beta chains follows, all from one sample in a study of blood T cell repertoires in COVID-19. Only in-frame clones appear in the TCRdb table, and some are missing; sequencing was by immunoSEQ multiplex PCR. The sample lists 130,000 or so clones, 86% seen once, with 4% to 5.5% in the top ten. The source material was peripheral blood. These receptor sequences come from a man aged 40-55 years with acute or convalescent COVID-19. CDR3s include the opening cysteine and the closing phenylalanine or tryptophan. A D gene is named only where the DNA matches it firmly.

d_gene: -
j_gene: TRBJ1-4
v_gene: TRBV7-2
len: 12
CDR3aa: CASSWTHEKLFF
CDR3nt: TGTGCCAGCAGCTGGACTCATGAAAAACTGTTTTTT

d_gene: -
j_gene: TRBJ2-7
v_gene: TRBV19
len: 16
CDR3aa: CASSISGLPSSYEQYF
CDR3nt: TGTGCCAGTAGTATCTCGGGACTTCCAAGCTCCTACGAGCAGTACTTC

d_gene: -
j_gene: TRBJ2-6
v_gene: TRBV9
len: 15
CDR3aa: CASSVQDSGANVLTF
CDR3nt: TGTGCCAGCAGCGTCCAGGACTCTGGGGCCAACGTCCTGACTTTC

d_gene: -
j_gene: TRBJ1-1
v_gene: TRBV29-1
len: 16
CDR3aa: CSVRSIFTGTGTEAFF
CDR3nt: TGCAGCGTCCGCAGCATTTTCACAGGGACGGGAACTGAAGCTTTCTTT

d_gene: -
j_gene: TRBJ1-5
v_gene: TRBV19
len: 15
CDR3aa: CASSIGLGLEQPQHF
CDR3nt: TGTGCCAGTAGTATAGGGCTTGGGCTTGAGCAGCCCCAGCATTTT

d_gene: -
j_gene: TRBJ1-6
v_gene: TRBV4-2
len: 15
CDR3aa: CASSQAGAVLSPLHF
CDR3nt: TGTGCCAGCAGCCAAGCAGGGGCAGTACTTTCACCCCTCCACTTT

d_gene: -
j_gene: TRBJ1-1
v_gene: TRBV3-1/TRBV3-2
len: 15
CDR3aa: CASSQGGGGATEAFF
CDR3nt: TGTGCCAGCAGCCAAGGGGGGGGAGGGGCCACTGAAGCTTTCTTT

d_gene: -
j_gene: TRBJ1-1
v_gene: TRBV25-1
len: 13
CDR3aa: CASSGKGTREAFF
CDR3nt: TGTGCCAGCAGTGGAAAGGGGACAAGAGAAGCTTTCTTT

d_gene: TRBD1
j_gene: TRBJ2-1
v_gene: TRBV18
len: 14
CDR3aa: CASSGLDRGNEQFF
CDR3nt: TGTGCCAGCTCAGGGCTAGACAGGGGAAATGAGCAGTTCTTC

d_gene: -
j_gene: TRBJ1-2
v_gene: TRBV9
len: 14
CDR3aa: CASSVATRAVGYTF
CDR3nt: TGTGCCAGCAGCGTAGCTACCAGGGCGGTTGGCTACACCTTC

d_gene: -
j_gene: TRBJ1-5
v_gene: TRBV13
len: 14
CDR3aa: CASSFGIREGPQHF
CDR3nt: TGTGCCAGCAGCTTTGGGATCAGAGAGGGGCCCCAGCATTTT

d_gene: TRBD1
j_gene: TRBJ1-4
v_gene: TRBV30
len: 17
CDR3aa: CAWSPRIGTGLVEKLFF
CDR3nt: TGTGCCTGGAGTCCGCGAATCGGGACAGGGCTTGTTGAAAAACTGTTTTTT

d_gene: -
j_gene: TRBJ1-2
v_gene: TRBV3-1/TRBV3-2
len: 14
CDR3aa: CASSQELQAYGYTF
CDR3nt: TGTGCCAGCAGCCAAGAATTACAGGCTTATGGCTACACCTTC

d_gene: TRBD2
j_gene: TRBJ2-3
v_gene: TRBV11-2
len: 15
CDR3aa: CASSSGLAETDTQYF
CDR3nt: TGTGCCAGCAGCTCCGGACTAGCGGAGACAGATACGCAGTATTTT

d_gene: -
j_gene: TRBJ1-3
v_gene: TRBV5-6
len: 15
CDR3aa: CASSPRGFSGNTIYF
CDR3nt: TGTGCCAGCAGCCCCAGGGGATTCTCTGGAAACACCATATATTTT

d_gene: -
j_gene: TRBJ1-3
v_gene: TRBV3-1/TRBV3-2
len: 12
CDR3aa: CASSQYSNTIYF
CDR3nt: TGTGCCAGCAGCCAATACTCAAACACCATATATTTT

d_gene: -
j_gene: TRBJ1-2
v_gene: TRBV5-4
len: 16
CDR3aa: CASRPGSGSVNYGYTF
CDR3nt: TGTGCCAGCAGGCCGGGGTCAGGTTCAGTTAACTATGGCTACACCTTC